Below, 25 T cell receptor beta chains from the same sample are listed, as sequenced in a study of OX40 agonist ivuxolimab in advanced cancers. Receptor amplification or capture employed the immunoSEQ multiplex PCR assay. TCRdb re-hosts the immuneACCESS table, in-frame sequences only. Its copies lack some clones; in the studies checked, an unresolved V gene accounts for under half of them, and the cause for the rest is not known. In all, the sample holds around 25,000 clones, and roughly 85% of those were seen once. The top ten hold 9% to 15% of the sample. The source material was CD4+ or CD8+ T cells sorted from blood, sampled in a trial of the OX40 agonist ivuxolimab. These receptors all come from an adult with an advanced solid tumor such as melanoma, head and neck, liver or kidney cancer.

The rearrangement links TRBV11-1 to TRBJ2-3; 8 positions match TRBD1. CDR1 and CDR2 (germline): SGHAT, FQDESV (reference sequence). After removal of 6 bases from V and 2 bases from J, the junction contained 13 bases not matched to a gene. The CDR3 consists of 17 residues. The CDR3 spells CASRLKPGTGNTDTQYF. The CDR3 coding sequence is TGTGCCAGCAGACTCAAACCCGGGACAGGAAACACAGATACGCAGTATTTT.

The V gene is TRBV4-1, the J gene TRBJ2-4; D is perhaps TRBD1 (6 bases). V shed 1 base and J shed 0 bases, with 7 bases lying between them. Germline loops: CDR1 MGHRA, CDR2 YSYEKL. This CDR3 comprises 15 residues. CDR3 nucleotides: TGCGCCAGCAGCCAAGGACAGGCAGCCAAAAACATTCAGTACTTC. Translating it yields CASSQGQAAKNIQYF.

This chain joins TRBV19 and TRBJ1-2; D is unresolved. Trimming cost V 4 bases and J 3 bases, with 15 bases left between them. Per germline, CDR1 LNHDA and CDR2 SQIVND (reference sequence). CDR3 length: 15 residues. DNA for the CDR3: TGTGCCAGTAGTAAGGAGACATGGTTCCACTATGGCTACACCTTC. This sequence encodes CASSKETWFHYGYTF.

This clone is termed medium-sized (0.01 to 0.1%). The chain has TRBV28 and TRBJ2-7, with D unclear. The germline V gene encodes CDR1 MDHEN and CDR2 SYDVKM. V dropped 7 bases and J dropped 0 bases, with 13 bases sitting between them. The CDR3 is 14 residues long. The CDR3 nucleotides read TGTGCCAGCACCCTAACTTTTTCCTCCTACGAGCAGTACTTC. This encodes CASTLTFSSYEQYF.

The V call is TRBV6-1, the J call TRBJ2-5, with 8 bases fitting TRBD2. CDR3 size: 15 residues. CDR1 MNHNS and CDR2 SASEGT come from the germline V gene. Unmatched junction bases numbered 12, after V lost 7 bases and J lost 5 bases. CDR3 protein: CASTEQPGLGETQYF. The CDR3 region has the DNA TGTGCCAGCACCGAACAACCGGGACTAGGGGAGACCCAGTACTTC.

The chain has TRBV19 and TRBJ1-1; 10 bases map to TRBD1. Trimming at V came to 8 bases and at J to 1 base, leaving 1 base not matched to a gene. The CDR3 length is 13 residues. Germline V gene data show CDR1 as LNHDA and CDR2 as SQIVND (reference sequence). The CDR3 DNA reads TGTGCCAGTGGGGACAGGGGGAACACTGAAGCTTTCTTT. It encodes CASGDRGNTEAFF.

The genes are TRBV5-1 and TRBJ2-3, with 11 bases fitting TRBD1. This CDR3 contains 15 residues. The germline V gene has CDR1 SGHRS and CDR2 YFSETQ. Germline trimming cut 4 bases from V and 5 bases from J; bases unmatched to any gene: 6. As DNA, the CDR3 is TGCGCCAGCAGCAGGACAGGGGGCGAGGGAGATACGCAGTATTTT. It yields the protein CASSRTGGEGDTQYF.

This clone appeared a few times. The chain couples TRBV5-1 to TRBJ2-4, with D maybe TRBD2 (6 bases). This CDR3 has 15 amino acids. In germline, CDR1 is SGHRS, CDR2 YFSETQ. With 2 bases removed from V and 8 bases from J, the gap between germline ends came to 17 bases. Here the CDR3 DNA reads TGCGCCAGCAGCTTCGGGGCAGGGAAGCGGGACATTCAGTACTTC. This encodes CASSFGAGKRDIQYF. The full variable domain, completed using reference TRBV5-1 and TRBJ2-4, is KAGVTQTPRYLIKTRGQQVTLSCSPISGHRSVSWYQQTPGQGLQFLFEYFSETQRNKGNFPGRFSGRQFSNSRSEMNVSTLELGDSALYLCASSFGAGKRDIQYFGAGTRLSVL.

The CDR3 DNA follows: TGTGCCAGCAGTTACCTACTTACCGGGAGAAACACTGAAGCTTTCTTT. It specifies CASSYLLTGRNTEAFF. V is TRBV6-5 and J is TRBJ1-1; D is undetermined. V was pared by 2 bases and J by 2 bases, with 15 bases between. The CDR3 totals 16 residues. The germline V gene encodes CDR1 MNHEY and CDR2 SVGAGI.

The chain's CDR3 is CASRISGDSNQPQHF. As DNA, the CDR3 is TGTGCCAGCAGGATTTCAGGGGATAGCAATCAGCCCCAGCATTTT. The chain links TRBV6-1 to TRBJ1-5, with a possible D match to TRBD1 (6 bases). Germline CDR1 reads MNHNS; CDR2 reads SASEGT. Deletions cut 6 bases from V and 0 bases from J, with 12 bases between. The CDR3 spans 15 residues.

J is TRBJ1-1 and V is TRBV19, with 7 bases matching TRBD1. The length of the CDR3 is 13 residues. Germline V gene sequence: CDR1 LNHDA, CDR2 SQIVND (reference sequence). With 4 bases clipped from V and 4 bases from J, the junction kept 3 bases outside the gene matches. CDR3 DNA: TGTGCCAGTAGTACTGACAGGGTCACTGAAGCTTTCTTT. Its translation: CASSTDRVTEAFF. The full variable domain, rest sourced from reference TRBV19 and TRBJ1-1, is DGGITQSPKYLFRKEGQNVTLSCEQNLNHDAMYWYRQDPGQGLRLIYYSQIVNDFQKGDIAEGYSVSREKKESFPLTVTSAQKNPTAFYLCASSTDRVTEAFFGQGTRLTVV.

This chain uses TRBV6-5 with TRBJ2-5, with 8 bases that match TRBD2. Unmatched junction bases numbered 9, after V lost 4 bases and J lost 2 bases. Per the germline V gene, CDR1 is MNHEY and CDR2 is SVGAGI. This CDR3 has 16 amino acids. This CDR3 is CASSFEAGGIQETQYF. The CDR3 nucleotides read TGTGCCAGCAGTTTCGAGGCGGGGGGCATACAAGAGACCCAGTACTTC.

The rearrangement links TRBV27 to TRBJ2-1; 15 bases agree with TRBD2. Germline-derived CDR1 and CDR2 are MNHEY and SMNVEV (reference sequence). The V segment lost 8 bases and the J segment 1 base; nucleotides outside the gene matches: 6. This CDR3 spans 17 amino acids. The CDR3 nucleotides read TGTGCCAGCGCTTGGGGACTAGCGGGGGGTTCCTACAATGAGCAGTTCTTC. This encodes CASAWGLAGGSYNEQFF.

The V and J genes are TRBV15 and TRBJ1-1; perhaps TRBD1 as D (5 bases). The V gene's germline CDR1 is LNHNV and CDR2 YYDKDF (reference sequence). V dropped 7 bases and J dropped 0 bases, with 15 bases sitting between them. The CDR3 extends over 15 amino acids. Here the CDR3 DNA reads TGTGCCACCACCAGGGACGGCAACATGAACACTGAAGCTTTCTTT. Translation: CATTRDGNMNTEAFF.

This chain joins TRBV27 and TRBJ1-2, with D unresolved. V lost 3 bases to trimming and J lost 4 bases, with 9 bases between them. Germline V gene lookup returns CDR1 MNHEY and CDR2 SMNVEV (reference sequence). The CDR3 consists of 13 residues. The CDR3 protein is CASSLTALYGYTF. The CDR3 nucleotides read TGTGCCAGCAGTTTGACGGCTCTCTATGGCTACACCTTC.

The chain is built from TRBV27 and TRBJ1-5; TRBD1 matches 9 bases. V shed 5 bases and J 5 bases; nucleotides not matched to a gene: 7. The germline gives CDR1 MNHEY, CDR2 SMNVEV (reference sequence). CDR3 length: 15 residues. The CDR3 sequence is CASSMTGGEYQPQHF. The CDR3, as DNA: TGTGCCAGCAGTATGACAGGGGGGGAATATCAGCCCCAGCATTTT.

This clone is judged medium-sized. The chain carries TRBV7-3 and TRBJ2-7; D possibly uses TRBD1 or TRBD2 (5 bases each). Per the germline V gene, CDR1 is SGHTA and CDR2 is FQGTGA. There are 15 residues in the CDR3. V lost 5 bases to trimming and J lost 3 bases, with 17 bases between them. The CDR3 reads CASSPLGTGGYEQYF. The DNA of the CDR3 is TGTGCCAGCAGCCCGTTGGGGACCGGCGGCTACGAGCAGTACTTC.

The chain carries TRBV4-1 and TRBJ1-1; D gene uncertain. Germline V gene data show CDR1 as MGHRA and CDR2 as YSYEKL. This CDR3 spans 16 amino acids. V shed 0 bases and J shed 6 bases, with 17 bases lying between them. The CDR3 loop reads CASSQDHGVLVAEAFF. The CDR3 DNA follows: TGCGCCAGCAGCCAAGACCATGGTGTTTTAGTCGCTGAAGCTTTCTTT.

The chain uses TRBV19 and TRBJ2-5; D unclear. The J call may be faulty, since TRBJ2-7 better matches the DNA end. This CDR3 region has 15 residues. CDR1 LNHDA and CDR2 SQIVND come from the germline V gene (reference sequence). The CDR3: CASSMSALGSYEQYF. Here the CDR3 DNA reads TGTGCCAGTAGTATGTCGGCACTGGGCTCCTACGAGCAGTACTTC.

This rearrangement joins TRBV7-3 to TRBJ1-2; D is possibly TRBD1 (6 bases). V was clipped by 5 bases and J by 2 bases, with 18 bases between them. CDR1 is SGHTA and CDR2 is FQGTGA in the germline V gene. The CDR3 extends over 16 amino acids. The CDR3 sequence: CASSPSVGTKNYGYTF. In DNA form, the CDR3 reads TGTGCCAGCAGCCCCTCCGTCGGGACAAAAAACTATGGCTACACCTTC.

The V call is TRBV6-6, the J call TRBJ2-1; D is ambiguous. The ends were cut back, 0 bases at V and 10 bases at J, with 10 bases in the middle. The germline CDR1 and CDR2 sequences are MNHNY and SVGAGI (reference sequence). The CDR3 totals 13 residues. CDR3 amino acids: CASSYSGVGEQFF. In nucleotides, the CDR3 is TGTGCCAGCAGTTACTCTGGGGTGGGGGAGCAGTTCTTC.

The gene calls are TRBV4-1 and TRBJ1-5, with D tentatively TRBD1 (6 bases). Trimming took off 4 bases at V and 0 bases at J, with 10 bases between the two ends. CDR3 length: 15 amino acids. Germline CDR1 reads MGHRA; CDR2 reads YSYEKL. CDR3 in amino acids: CASSPGHYSNQPQHF. The CDR3 coding sequence is TGCGCCAGCAGCCCGGGACACTATAGCAATCAGCCCCAGCATTTT.

The V and J genes are TRBV30 and TRBJ2-7; D perhaps matches TRBD2 (5 bases). Germline V gene data show CDR1 as GTSNPN and CDR2 as SVGIG (reference sequence). With 1 base removed from V and 7 bases from J, the gap between germline ends came to 11 bases. This CDR3 comprises 12 residues. The CDR3 sequence: CAWSGGPGEQYF. The DNA for the CDR3 is TGTGCCTGGAGTGGGGGTCCGGGAGAGCAGTACTTC.

This chain uses TRBV10-2 with TRBJ2-3, with D possibly TRBD2 on 6 matching bases. The CDR3 has 16 residues. The V and J ends lost 7 bases and 2 bases respectively, with 19 bases between them. Germline assignment: CDR1 WSHSY and CDR2 SAAADI. The CDR3 reads CASNPNSGSNTDTQYF. CDR3 DNA: TGCGCCAGCAACCCCAATAGCGGATCGAACACAGATACGCAGTATTTT.

Written as DNA, the CDR3 is TGCGCCAGCAGTCCGTCAGCGTCGATGAACACTGAAGCTTTCTTT. Its translation is CASSPSASMNTEAFF. V and J are TRBV10-1 and TRBJ1-1; D gene ambiguous. This CDR3 is 15 amino acids long. Germline V gene lookup returns CDR1 WNHNN and CDR2 SYGVQD (reference sequence). The ends were cut back, 5 bases at V and 0 bases at J, with 13 bases in the middle.